This T cell receptor (beta chain) comes out of a study of OX40 agonist ivuxolimab in advanced cancers. Trimming left V 6 bases short and J 0 bases short, with 10 bases between. The CDR3 runs to 13 residues. Looked up from germline, CDR1 is SGHNT and CDR2 is YYREEE (reference sequence). Some clones are missing from TCRdb's copy, which holds only in-frame ones; the method was immunoSEQ multiplex PCR. The table shows about 82,000 clones, with more than 80% occurring only once. V usage is TRBV5-4 and J usage is TRBJ2-7, with D unclear. This sequence originates from an adult with an advanced solid tumor such as melanoma, head and neck, liver or kidney cancer. The sample was CD4+ or CD8+ T cells sorted from blood, taken in a trial of the OX40 agonist ivuxolimab. The DNA of the CDR3 is TGTGCCAGCAAAAACTTGATCTCCTACGAGCAGTACTTC. Translation gives CASKNLISYEQYF.